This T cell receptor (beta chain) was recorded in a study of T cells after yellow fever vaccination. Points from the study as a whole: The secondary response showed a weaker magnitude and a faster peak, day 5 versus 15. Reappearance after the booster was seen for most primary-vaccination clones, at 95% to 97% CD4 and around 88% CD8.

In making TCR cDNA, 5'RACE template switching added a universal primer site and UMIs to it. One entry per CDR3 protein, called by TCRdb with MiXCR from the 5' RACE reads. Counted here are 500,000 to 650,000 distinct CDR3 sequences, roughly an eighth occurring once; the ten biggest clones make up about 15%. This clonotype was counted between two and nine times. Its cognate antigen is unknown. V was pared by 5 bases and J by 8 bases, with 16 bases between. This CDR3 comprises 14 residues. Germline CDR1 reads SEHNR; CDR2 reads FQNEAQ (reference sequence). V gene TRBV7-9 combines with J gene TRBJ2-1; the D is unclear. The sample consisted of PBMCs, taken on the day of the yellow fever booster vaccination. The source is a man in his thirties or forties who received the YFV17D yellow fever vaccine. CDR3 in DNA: TGTGCCAGCAGCCCCCTGGGTAGTTGGGATGAGCAGTTCTTC. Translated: CASSPLGSWDEQFF.